The 17 T cell receptor beta chains given below trace back to one sample, sequenced in a study of breast tumors, draining lymph nodes, adjacent tissues. A single record per CDR3 protein comes from TCRdb applying MiXCR to the multiplex PCR reads. The profile covers approximately 180,000 distinct CDR3 sequences, with 33% appearing a single time and around 3.5% taken by the ten largest. Breast cancer patients provided tissue from their axillary draining lymph nodes. Sequencing used axillary lymph node tissue. The receptors originated from a female donor with breast cancer. Some clones in this sample may be carry-over from other donors' samples.

The table lists this clonotype with many counts. The chain carries TRBV5-8 and TRBJ2-2, with D uncertain. V gave up 6 bases and J gave up 5 bases, with 8 bases separating them. This CDR3 region has 12 residues. Germline V CDR1 and CDR2: SGHTS, YDEGEE. The CDR3 DNA is TGTGCCAGCACGGGCCGGACCGGGGAGCTGTTTTTT. It specifies CASTGRTGELFF.

J is TRBJ2-3 and V is TRBV13; 14 bases are shared with TRBD2. The length of the CDR3 is 16 residues. V shed 4 bases, J shed 7 bases, and the junction held 7 bases outside the gene matches. The germline V gene encodes CDR1 PRHDT and CDR2 FYEKMQ (reference sequence). The chain's CDR3 is CASSSAGTSGSYTQYF. In nucleotides, the CDR3 is TGTGCCAGCAGCTCCGCCGGGACTAGCGGGAGTTATACGCAGTATTTT.

This clonotype was recorded many times. The chain couples TRBV28 to TRBJ2-6; D is unclear. The CDR3 is 19 residues long. V was shortened by 6 bases and J by 3 bases, with 24 bases between the two germline ends. The germline CDR1 and CDR2 sequences are MDHEN and SYDVKM. The CDR3 DNA sequence: TGTGCCAGCAGCTCGATCGTACCGACTCCGGTGGTTGGGGCCAACGTCCTGACTTTC. It specifies CASSSIVPTPVVGANVLTF.

With regard to this clonotype: A much larger clone differs by one base, so this may be a read error. V usage is TRBV6-1 and J usage is TRBJ2-7; maybe TRBD1 (6 bases). Germline lookup yields CDR1 MNHNS and CDR2 SASEGT. The germline V and J ends were trimmed by 5 bases and 0 bases, with 11 bases remaining between them. CDR3 length: 14 amino acids. The CDR3: CASSPPDSSYEQYF. The CDR3 nucleotides read TGTGCCAGCAGTCCCCCGGACAGCTCCTACGAGCAGTACTTC.

This clonotype was seen at least ten times. This rearrangement joins TRBV24-1 to TRBJ2-3; D call uncertain. The CDR3 sequence is 13 residues long. In germline, CDR1 is KGHDR, CDR2 SFDVKD. With 4 bases removed from V and 3 bases from J, the gap between germline ends came to 7 bases. The CDR3 loop reads CATSESITDTQYF. The CDR3 bases are TGTGCCACCAGTGAGTCTATAACAGATACGCAGTATTTT.

This clonotype was seen ten or more times. This chain connects TRBV4-1 to TRBJ2-7; D is tentatively TRBD1 or TRBD2 (6 bases each). V shed 0 bases and J shed 1 base, with 16 bases lying between them. Germline loops: CDR1 MGHRA, CDR2 YSYEKL. CDR3 length equals 17 residues. CDR3 protein: CASSQEMAAGQSYEQYF. The DNA for the CDR3 is TGCGCCAGCAGCCAAGAAATGGCGGCGGGACAATCCTACGAGCAGTACTTC.

This clonotype was recorded at least ten times. The rearrangement uses TRBV19 and TRBJ2-1, with TRBD1 matching over 9 bases. V trimming: 4 bases; J trimming: 7 bases; junction bases outside the gene matches: 5. The CDR3 is made up of 14 amino acids. Germline loops: CDR1 LNHDA, CDR2 SQIVND (reference sequence). Here the CDR3 reads CASSTRQGGNEQFF. DNA of the CDR3: TGTGCCAGTAGTACTAGACAGGGGGGGAATGAGCAGTTCTTC. The variable domain in full, with the rest retrieved from reference TRBV19 and TRBJ2-1, is DGGITQSPKYLFRKEGQNVTLSCEQNLNHDAMYWYRQDPGQGLRLIYYSQIVNDFQKGDIAEGYSVSREKKESFPLTVTSAQKNPTAFYLCASSTRQGGNEQFFGPGTRLTVL.

This clonotype occurred many times. This chain joins TRBV2 and TRBJ2-7; the D is unclear. The CDR3 covers 10 residues. The ends were cut back, 5 bases at V and 1 base at J, with 0 bases in the middle. Germline-derived CDR1 and CDR2 are SNHLY and FYNNEI. The CDR3 spells CASSSYEQYF. CDR3 in DNA: TGTGCCAGCAGTTCCTACGAGCAGTACTTC.

This chain uses TRBV28 with TRBJ2-1, with no clear D. There are 13 residues in the CDR3. V was shortened by 2 bases and J by 10 bases, with 12 bases between the two germline ends. Germline loops: CDR1 MDHEN, CDR2 SYDVKM. In nucleotides, the CDR3 is TGTGCCAGCAGTTTACTAGGTGGCCTAGAGCAGTTCTTC. It is translated as CASSLLGGLEQFF.

Note on this clonotype: This could be a read error, since a much larger clone is one nucleotide away. The CDR3 DNA sequence: TGTGCCAGCAGCTTATCGCTGGCAGCCCAGGAGACCCAGCACTTC. Translated: CASSLSLAAQETQHF. V is TRBV7-6 and J is TRBJ2-5, with D unresolved. CDR3 length equals 15 residues. Germline V gene lookup returns CDR1 SGHVS and CDR2 FNYEAQ.

In its sample, this clonotype was seen a few times. A much larger clone differs by one base, so this may be a read error. The chain employs TRBV5-4 and TRBJ2-5; no clear D. Germline-derived CDR1 and CDR2 are SGHNT and YYREEE (reference sequence). V lost 3 bases and J lost 5, with 14 bases in between. The CDR3 runs to 14 residues. CDR3 nucleotides: TGTGCCAGCAGCTCCAACCACACGACTGAGACCCAGTACTTC. It specifies CASSSNHTTETQYF.

This clonotype was seen ten or more times. DNA for the CDR3: TGTCAAACCAGACGTAGCGGGAGGGCCGCGGGGGAGCAGTACTTC. Amino acid sequence: CQTRRSGRAAGEQYF. The gene calls are TRBV6-2 or TRBV6-3 and TRBJ2-7; 11 nucleotides line up with TRBD2. Germline values: CDR1 MNHEY, CDR2 SVGEGT. The CDR3 extends over 15 amino acids.

At least ten counts were recorded for this clonotype. The gene calls are TRBV10-3 and TRBJ2-3; D might be TRBD1 (5 bases). The CDR3 sequence is 14 residues long. CDR1 is ENHRY and CDR2 is SYGVKD in the germline V gene. V was pared by 2 bases and J by 4 bases, with 10 bases between. The CDR3 DNA reads TGTGCCATCAGTGAGACACAGGATCCAGATACGCAGTATTTT. Translation: CAISETQDPDTQYF.

CDR3 in amino acids: CASSSRRPSGRTGELFF. Written as DNA, the CDR3 is TGTGCCAGCAGCTCTAGACGGCCTAGCGGGAGAACCGGGGAGCTGTTTTTT. The chain links TRBV7-9 to TRBJ2-2; 10 bases line up with TRBD2. V lost 4 bases and J lost 5; bases outside the gene matches: 10. The CDR3 extends over 17 amino acids. The germline V gene encodes CDR1 SEHNR and CDR2 FQNEAQ (reference sequence).

This clonotype was picked up many times. CDR3 amino acids: CASRSGRRLFYGYTF. The CDR3 bases are TGTGCCAGCAGGTCGGGACGGCGATTATTCTATGGCTACACCTTC. The V gene is TRBV6-2 or TRBV6-3, the J gene TRBJ1-2; tentatively, D is TRBD1 (5 bases). The CDR3 spans 15 residues. In germline, CDR1 is MNHEY, CDR2 SVGEGT. The V end was cut by 6 bases, the J end by 4 bases, with 18 bases between.

In the case of this clonotype: A much larger clone sits a single nucleotide away, making a read error possible. The rearrangement joins TRBV6-1 to TRBJ1-6, with D perhaps TRBD1 (5 bases). The CDR3 sequence is 14 residues long. The germline gives CDR1 MNHNS, CDR2 SASEGT. V lost 5 bases and J lost 10, with 15 bases in between. CDR3 in amino acids: CASSQSWGVSPLHF. CDR3 bases: TGTGCCAGCAGTCAAAGTTGGGGGGTGTCACCCCTCCACTTT.

A word on this clonotype: The CDR3 end shows no conserved phenylalanine or tryptophan, and so a read error is likely. It is unclear where the CDR3 begins or ends on the DNA, so no DNA is shown, and the CDR3 is as TCRdb lists it. V is TRBV5-6 and J is TRBJ1-5. The CDR3 is 13 residues long, ends included. The germline V gene has CDR1 SGHDT and CDR2 YYEEEE. The CDR3 protein is CASSLSGSQPLHL.